Each of the 27 T cell receptor beta chains below was sequenced from the same sample in a study of human T cells and chemical hapten exposure. TCRdb reanalysed the RACE reads using MiXCR and keeps one entry per CDR3 protein. The sample includes 130,000 or so distinct CDR3 sequences, around 8.2% seen only once; the top ten take approximately 2%. Time point specified: healthy volunteer bleed at 2 weeks. Total RNA was isolated from unfractionated whole blood. Sequencing was carried out using whole blood. These receptors were obtained from a male donor in good health. Some clones in this sample may be carry-over from other donors' samples.

The genes are TRBV12-3 or TRBV12-4 and TRBJ1-2; D might be TRBD1 (5 bases). The CDR3 is 13 amino acids. V was trimmed by 5 bases and J by 4 bases, leaving 11 bases between them. The DNA of the CDR3 is TGTGCCAGCAGTCCCGACAGATTCTATGGCTACACCTTC. Its translation: CASSPDRFYGYTF.

The V and J genes are TRBV10-3 and TRBJ2-1; 15 bases match TRBD2. Germline trimming cut 8 bases from V and 0 bases from J; bases unmatched to any gene: 5. Per the germline V gene, CDR1 is ENHRY and CDR2 is SYGVKD. The CDR3 contains 17 residues. The CDR3 bases are TGTGCCATCTCCGGGACTAGCGGGAGGAGCTCCTACAATGAGCAGTTCTTC. Residues: CAISGTSGRSSYNEQFF.

This clonotype was counted at least ten times. The chain employs TRBV3-1 and TRBJ2-5, with TRBD2 as a possible D gene (6 bases). The length of the CDR3 is 13 residues. V lost 8 bases and J 2 bases, leaving 12 bases between the germline ends. CDR1 LGHDT and CDR2 YNNKEL come from the germline V gene (reference sequence). CDR3 loop: CASERSGQETQYF. CDR3 in DNA: TGTGCCAGCGAACGTAGCGGACAAGAGACCCAGTACTTC.

This clonotype has just a few counts. V usage is TRBV12-3 or TRBV12-4 and J usage is TRBJ2-1; the match to TRBD2 covers 12 bases. Trimming took 5 bases from V and 1 from J; bases not matched to a gene: 3. The length of the CDR3 is 16 residues. CDR3 region: CASSTSGGTSYNEQFF. The CDR3 bases are TGTGCCAGCAGTACTAGCGGGGGGACTTCCTACAATGAGCAGTTCTTC.

This clonotype was found a few times. This rearrangement joins TRBV12-3 or TRBV12-4 to TRBJ1-6, with a possible D match to TRBD1 (6 bases). V was shortened by 3 bases and J by 9 bases, with 12 bases between the two germline ends. This CDR3 comprises 14 residues. As DNA, the CDR3 is TGTGCCAGCAGTTTGATGCCAGGGGCTTCACCCCTCCACTTT. Amino acids: CASSLMPGASPLHF.

The J gene is TRBJ2-7, the V gene TRBV5-5, with no clear D. Trimming pared 0 bases from V and 5 bases from J, leaving 9 bases between. This CDR3 comprises 13 residues. Germline V gene data show CDR1 as SGHKS and CDR2 as YYEKEE (reference sequence). DNA for the CDR3: TGTGCCAGCAGCTTGGGAGGAGTGGACGAGCAGTACTTC. This sequence encodes CASSLGGVDEQYF.

This clonotype was found many times. The CDR3 protein is CAISELRAAWEQYF. The CDR3 coding sequence is TGTGCCATCAGTGAACTCCGAGCAGCGTGGGAGCAGTACTTC. The chain links TRBV10-3 to TRBJ2-7, with D hard to call. The V and J ends lost 3 bases and 7 bases respectively, with 16 bases between them. Germline V CDR1 and CDR2: ENHRY, SYGVKD. This CDR3 has 14 residues.

This clonotype was seen more than once but under ten times. The chain uses TRBV29-1 and TRBJ2-1, with a possible D match to TRBD1 (6 bases). Germline V gives CDR1 SQVTM, CDR2 ANQGSEA. The CDR3 runs 13 residues. Deletions cut 5 bases from V and 9 bases from J, with 17 bases between. The chain's CDR3 is CSVYRAPLGEQFF. CDR3 coding DNA: TGCAGCGTTTACAGGGCTCCCTTAGGTGAGCAGTTCTTC.

This clonotype was recorded at least ten times. The J gene is TRBJ1-5, the V gene TRBV7-8; D possibly corresponds to TRBD1 (6 bases). Trimming took 1 base from V and 0 from J, leaving 10 bases between them. There are 16 residues in the CDR3. CDR1 and CDR2 from the germline V gene are SGHVS and FQNEAQ. CDR3 in DNA: TGTGCCAGCAGCTTAGTCGACAGGAATAGCAATCAGCCCCAGCATTTT. The encoded protein is CASSLVDRNSNQPQHF.

This sequence joins TRBV30 and TRBJ1-6, with D perhaps matching TRBD1 (6 bases). This CDR3 has 14 residues. Per germline, CDR1 GTSNPN and CDR2 SVGIG (reference sequence). V shed 1 base and J shed 7 bases, with 11 bases lying between them. Written as DNA, the CDR3 is TGTGCCTGGAGTGCAGGGGCTGGGAATTCACCCCTCCACTTT. Amino acids: CAWSAGAGNSPLHF.

The sample holds many counts of this clonotype. The genes are TRBV29-1 and TRBJ2-3; 12 positions agree with TRBD1. Germline V gene lookup returns CDR1 SQVTM and CDR2 ANQGSEA. This CDR3 is 17 amino acids long. With V trimmed by 7 bases and J by 0 bases, 11 bases remained unmatched. The CDR3 nucleotides read TGCAGCGCGGCCGGGACAGGGGGCACCTTTAGCACAGATACGCAGTATTTT. It yields the protein CSAAGTGGTFSTDTQYF.

This clonotype has ten or more counts. The CDR3, as DNA: TGTGCCAGCAGCTTATATACAAGCTCCTACGAGCAGTACTTC. Translating gives CASSLYTSSYEQYF. The chain combines TRBV7-2 with TRBJ2-7; D is unresolved. The CDR3 contains 14 residues. The ends were cut back, 2 bases at V and 0 bases at J, with 8 bases in the middle. Germline CDR1 is SGHTA and CDR2 is FQGNSA.

V and J are TRBV5-1 and TRBJ1-1; D is ambiguous. The germline V gene encodes CDR1 SGHRS and CDR2 YFSETQ. The CDR3 consists of 14 residues. The V end lost 0 bases, the J end lost 5 bases, and 11 bases lay between the germline ends. CDR3 in DNA: TGCGCCAGCAGCTTGGATGGGGATAGGACTGAAGCTTTCTTT. As protein: CASSLDGDRTEAFF.

This clonotype was picked up many times. The rearrangement uses TRBV29-1 and TRBJ1-5, with D unclear. The CDR3 spans 13 residues. Germline V lookup: CDR1 SQVTM, CDR2 ANQGSEA. V lost 1 base and J lost 6, with 10 bases in between. The chain's CDR3 is CSVEGAVGQPQHF. CDR3 bases: TGCAGCGTTGAAGGGGCAGTTGGTCAGCCCCAGCATTTT. Based on the CDR3 plus reference TRBV29-1 and TRBJ1-5, the full variable domain is SAVISQKPSRDICQRGTSLTIQCQVDSQVTMMFWYRQQPGQSLTLIATANQGSEATYESGFVIDKFPISRPNLTFSTLTVSNMSPEDSSIYLCSVEGAVGQPQHFGDGTRLSIL.

V usage is TRBV24-1 and J usage is TRBJ2-2; 7 bases line up with TRBD1. Germline CDR1 is KGHDR and CDR2 is SFDVKD. V was pared by 3 bases and J by 1 base, with 4 bases of the junction left unmatched. The CDR3 extends over 16 amino acids. CDR3 bases: TGTGCCACCAGTGATAACGGACAGGAGAACACCGGGGAGCTGTTTTTT. Amino acids: CATSDNGQENTGELFF.

This clonotype was counted ten times or more. The chain couples TRBV18 to TRBJ2-7; 9 bases agree with TRBD1. CDR1 and CDR2 (germline): KGHSH, LQKENI. The CDR3 runs 14 residues. After removal of 6 bases from V and 5 bases from J, the junction contained 8 bases not matched to a gene. The CDR3 spells CASSLQGARDEQYF. CDR3 bases: TGTGCCAGCTCGCTACAGGGGGCGCGAGACGAGCAGTACTTC.

This clonotype was seen ten or more times. V usage is TRBV7-9 and J usage is TRBJ2-1; D is ambiguous. V was clipped by 4 bases and J by 6 bases, with 7 bases between them. Germline V gene lookup returns CDR1 SEHNR and CDR2 FQNEAQ (reference sequence). There are 12 residues in the CDR3. The CDR3 nucleotides are TGTGCCAGCAGCTCGGAAAGCAATGAGCAGTTCTTC. Translated, it gives CASSSESNEQFF.

In this sample, this clonotype turned up a few times. The CDR3 bases are TGTGCCAGCAGTTGGGGTAGCGGGGGGACCCACAATGAGCAGTTCTTC. This translates into CASSWGSGGTHNEQFF. The rearrangement links TRBV6-5 to TRBJ2-1, with 10 bases lining up with TRBD2. CDR1 and CDR2 from the germline V gene are MNHEY and SVGAGI. This CDR3 contains 16 residues. V was clipped by 4 bases and J by 5 bases; unmatched bases: 8.

This clonotype was picked up a small number of times. The chain links TRBV25-1 to TRBJ2-3; 9 bases match TRBD2. CDR1 and CDR2 (germline): MGHDK, SYGVNS. With V trimmed by 10 bases and J by 4 bases, 15 bases remained unmatched. The length of the CDR3 is 16 residues. The CDR3 spells CATMETLAGASDTQYF. The DNA for the CDR3 is TGTGCCACCATGGAGACTTTAGCGGGGGCCTCAGATACGCAGTATTTT.

This sequence joins TRBV11-2 and TRBJ2-3; D gene ambiguous. Deletions cut 5 bases from V and 0 bases from J, with 6 bases between. This CDR3 has 13 amino acids. Per germline, CDR1 SGHAT and CDR2 FQNNGV. In DNA form, the CDR3 reads TGTGCCAGCAGCATCCCTAGCACAGATACGCAGTATTTT. It translates to CASSIPSTDTQYF.

The sample holds a few counts of this clonotype. The chain is built from TRBV29-1 and TRBJ2-7, with unresolved D. Trimming removed 4 bases at V and 3 bases at J, with 16 bases between. This CDR3 has 14 residues. From germline, CDR1 is SQVTM and CDR2 ANQGSEA. The CDR3 DNA is TGCAGCGTTGGCGTAGGTGGGCAGATCTACGAGCAGTACTTC. Translated: CSVGVGGQIYEQYF.

This clonotype was counted ten times or more. This chain links TRBV29-1 with TRBJ1-1, with no clear D. CDR3 length: 13 residues. The germline CDR1 and CDR2 sequences are SQVTM and ANQGSEA. V shed 1 base and J shed 3 bases, with 9 bases lying between them. In nucleotides, the CDR3 is TGCAGCGTTGAAGGCGACGGATACACTGAAGCTTTCTTT. Its protein is CSVEGDGYTEAFF.

In the case of this clonotype: Being one base from a much bigger clone, this may be a read error. The chain joins TRBV7-9 to TRBJ2-6; D uncertain. This CDR3 is built from 13 residues. Germline loops: CDR1 SEHNR, CDR2 FQNEAQ (reference sequence). The CDR3 sequence is CVSSSTGANVLTF. The CDR3, as DNA: TGTGTCAGCAGCTCAACTGGGGCCAACGTCCTGACTTTC.

This clonotype was recorded at least ten times. This chain joins TRBV5-1 and TRBJ2-7; 10 bases agree with TRBD2. J gave up 0 bases and V 0 bases, and 3 bases lay outside the gene matches. CDR1 is SGHRS, CDR2 YFSETQ, per germline. CDR3 length: 16 residues. The CDR3 nucleotides read TGCGCCAGCAGCTTGGGACTAGCGGGTAGCTCCTACGAGCAGTACTTC. Translating gives CASSLGLAGSSYEQYF.

This clonotype was recorded a few times. The CDR3 sequence: CASSLEGQDYQPQHF. In DNA form, the CDR3 reads TGTGCCAGCAGCCTCGAGGGACAGGATTATCAGCCCCAGCATTTT. This rearrangement joins TRBV7-8 to TRBJ1-5; 8 nucleotides align to TRBD1. The V gene's germline CDR1 is SGHVS and CDR2 FQNEAQ. The CDR3 runs 15 residues. The J segment lost 5 bases and the V segment lost 5 bases, leaving 8 bases of the junction unmatched.

Ten or more counts support this clonotype. The rearrangement uses TRBV11-2 and TRBJ2-7; a possible D gene is TRBD2 (6 bases). Germline V gene lookup returns CDR1 SGHAT and CDR2 FQNNGV. With 1 base removed from V and 1 base from J, the gap between germline ends came to 17 bases. This CDR3 contains 17 residues. The CDR3 region is CASSLAWAPGTSYEQYF. In DNA form, the CDR3 reads TGTGCCAGCAGCTTAGCGTGGGCCCCGGGGACTTCCTACGAGCAGTACTTC.

The chain recombines TRBV5-1 with TRBJ2-7; weak D call: TRBD2 (5 bases). Germline V gives CDR1 SGHRS, CDR2 YFSETQ. Trimming cost V 1 base and J 2 bases, with 10 bases left between them. There are 14 residues in the CDR3. The CDR3 region is CASSLRGSPYEQYF. In DNA form, the CDR3 reads TGCGCCAGCAGCTTGAGAGGGAGCCCCTACGAGCAGTACTTC.